The 4 T cell receptor beta chains given below trace back to one sample, sequenced in a study of blood T cells in healthy people across ages. A J-beta primer mix and a sample-barcoded 5' primer were used in a second PCR of about 7 to 12 cycles. TCRdb reprocessed the 5' RACE reads via MiXCR and lists one record per CDR3 protein. The sample contains roughly 2 million distinct CDR3 sequences, approximately 50% of which appear only once. Sequencing input: blood. The receptor set was obtained from a woman in her thirties or forties in good health.

This CDR3 reads CASSYMEAGGIQYF. CDR3 coding DNA: TGTGCCAGCAGTTACATGGAGGCGGGGGGCATTCAGTACTTC. The chain combines TRBV6-6 with TRBJ2-4; 8 bases line up with TRBD2. This CDR3 is 14 amino acids long. Germline lookup yields CDR1 MNHNY and CDR2 SVGAGI (reference sequence). The V gene end was trimmed by 2 bases and the J gene end by 9 bases; junction bases not matched to a gene: 6.

V and J are TRBV28 and TRBJ2-7; TRBD2 matches at 9 bases. V lost 6 bases and J lost 7; bases outside the gene matches: 16. The germline CDR1 and CDR2 sequences are MDHEN and SYDVKM. The CDR3 is 16 amino acids. For the CDR3, the DNA is TGTGCCAGCAGCTTCCTCACTAGCGGGCTTGAGGATGAGCAGTACTTC. Protein sequence: CASSFLTSGLEDEQYF.

The chain has TRBV7-2 and TRBJ2-5; D unclear. The V end was cut by 2 bases, the J end by 4 bases, with 14 bases between. The CDR3 has 15 residues. Germline V gene sequence: CDR1 SGHTA, CDR2 FQGNSA. The CDR3 DNA is TGTGCCAGCAGCTTATTGACAAGCCTAGTAGAGACCCAGTACTTC. Translated, it gives CASSLLTSLVETQYF. Filled out from reference TRBV7-2 and TRBJ2-5, the complete variable domain reads GAGVSQSPSNKVTEKGKDVELRCDPISGHTALYWYRQSLGQGLEFLIYFQGNSAPDKSGLPSDRFSAERTGGSVSTLTIQRTQQEDSAVYLCASSLLTSLVETQYFGPGTRLLVL.

There are a few counts of this clonotype. The chain is built from TRBV5-1 and TRBJ1-6, with D uncertain. This CDR3 spans 18 amino acids. The germline V gene encodes CDR1 SGHRS and CDR2 YFSETQ. V was clipped by 3 bases and J by 0 bases, with 16 bases between them. The CDR3 sequence: CASSSADPGSSYNSPLHF. CDR3 bases: TGCGCCAGCAGCTCAGCGGACCCCGGGAGCTCCTATAATTCACCCCTCCACTTT.